This T cell receptor beta chain was observed in a study of T cell changes during pregnancy in multiple sclerosis. After removal of 4 bases from V and 6 bases from J, the junction contained 5 bases not matched to a gene. Germline assignment: CDR1 SGHDT and CDR2 YYEEEE. This CDR3 is 15 amino acids long. Here immunoSEQ multiplex PCR was the method, and the copy in TCRdb shows in-frame clones only, minus some. The repertoire holds about 110,000 clones, with roughly 90% as singletons. The V call is TRBV5-6, the J call TRBJ2-2; 11 positions agree with TRBD1. This TCR came from a female donor in good health, enrolled as a control in a pregnancy study. Sequencing was performed on peripheral blood, taken in the third trimester of pregnancy. The CDR3 loop reads CASSRWDRGSGELFF. CDR3 bases: TGTGCCAGCAGCCGGTGGGACAGGGGGTCCGGGGAGCTGTTTTTT.